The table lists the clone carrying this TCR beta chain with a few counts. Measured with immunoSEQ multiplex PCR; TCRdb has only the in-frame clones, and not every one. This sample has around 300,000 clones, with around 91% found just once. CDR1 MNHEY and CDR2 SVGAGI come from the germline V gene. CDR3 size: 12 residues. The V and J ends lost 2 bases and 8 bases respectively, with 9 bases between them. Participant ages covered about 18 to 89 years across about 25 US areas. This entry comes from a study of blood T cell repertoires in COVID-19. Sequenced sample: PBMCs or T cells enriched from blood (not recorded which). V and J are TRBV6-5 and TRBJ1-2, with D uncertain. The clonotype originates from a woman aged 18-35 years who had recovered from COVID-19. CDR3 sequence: CASSYGGLGYTF. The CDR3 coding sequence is TGTGCCAGCAGTTACGGAGGGTTGGGCTACACCTTC.